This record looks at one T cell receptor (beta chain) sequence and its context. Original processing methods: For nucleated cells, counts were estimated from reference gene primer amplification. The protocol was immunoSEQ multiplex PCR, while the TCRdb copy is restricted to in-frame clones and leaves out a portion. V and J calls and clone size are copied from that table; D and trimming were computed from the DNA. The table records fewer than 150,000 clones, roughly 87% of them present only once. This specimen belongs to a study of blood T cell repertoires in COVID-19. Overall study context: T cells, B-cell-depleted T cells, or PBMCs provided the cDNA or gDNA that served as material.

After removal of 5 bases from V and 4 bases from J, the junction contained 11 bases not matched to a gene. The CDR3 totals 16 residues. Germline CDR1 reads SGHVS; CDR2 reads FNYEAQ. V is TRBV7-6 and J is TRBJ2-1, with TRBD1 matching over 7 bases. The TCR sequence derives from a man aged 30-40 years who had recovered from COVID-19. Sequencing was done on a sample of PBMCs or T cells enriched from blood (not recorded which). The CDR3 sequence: CASSLEPGTVYNEQFF. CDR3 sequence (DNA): TGTGCCAGCAGCCTCGAACCAGGGACAGTTTACAATGAGCAGTTCTTC.